These 3 T cell receptor beta chains were sequenced from one sample in a study of PD-1 blockade in mismatch repair-deficient tumors. Repertoires were generated with immunoSEQ multiplex PCR, while TCRdb's copy carries only in-frame clones and drops some. The repertoire consists of about 100,000 clones, with 70% to 85% occurring once and the leading ten covering around 6.5%. The sample in question was peripheral blood, obtained approximately 36 weeks after starting pembrolizumab. These TCRs come from an adult with mismatch repair-deficient cancer.

The chain carries TRBV18 and TRBJ1-2, with 7 bases lining up with TRBD1. V was pared by 0 bases and J by 8 bases, with 9 bases of the junction left unmatched. In germline, CDR1 is KGHSH, CDR2 LQKENI. This CDR3 comprises 15 residues. The CDR3 bases are TGTGCCAGCTCACCACCGGATACAGGGGTAGGGGGCTACACCTTC. As protein: CASSPPDTGVGGYTF.

This clone was seen a few times. The rearrangement uses TRBV9 and TRBJ1-5, with TRBD1 matching 7 bases. V lost 3 bases to trimming and J lost 4 bases; unmatched junction nucleotides: 10. This CDR3 has 16 residues. Germline CDR1 reads SGDLS; CDR2 reads YYNGEE. The CDR3, as DNA: TGTGCCAGCAGCGGTCCCCCGGGACAGATAAATCAGCCCCAGCATTTT. It specifies CASSGPPGQINQPQHF. Filled out from reference TRBV9 and TRBJ1-5, the complete variable domain reads DSGVTQTPKHLITATGQRVTLRCSPRSGDLSVYWYQQSLDQGLQFLIQYYNGEERAKGNILERFSAQQFPDLHSELNLSSLELGDSALYFCASSGPPGQINQPQHFGDGTRLSIL.

This clone has only a few counts. The chain has TRBV2 and TRBJ2-1; no firm D call. The germline V gene encodes CDR1 SNHLY and CDR2 FYNNEI. This CDR3 comprises 11 residues. V gave up 9 bases and J gave up 2 bases, with 5 bases separating them. The CDR3 coding sequence is TGTGCCAGTGCGCCCTACAATGAGCAGTTCTTC. Its protein is CASAPYNEQFF.